The T cell receptor beta chain described here comes from a study of cytomegalovirus exposure and HLA in healthy donors (dated by TCRdb to the late 2010s). Study-wide context: An earlier analysis of a few hundred of the donors reported about 300 Gb of sequence data and roughly 120 million unique TCR beta sequences obtained from about 170 million T cells. An early release covering over 500 HLA-typed donors comprised about 300 gigabases of sequencing data and around 86 million unique TCR sequences. The genetic ancestry cluster associated with self-reported Caucasian donors included roughly 84% of the 398 genotyped donors. The aim of the study was to test whether cataloging public T cell receptors could identify signatures of past pathogen exposure. Using immunosequencing, the study profiled T cell repertoires from about 650 subjects and related those repertoires to cytomegalovirus serostatus. A separate validation cohort of 100 to 150 different subjects was used in addition to the approximately 640-subject first cohort. To predict cytomegalovirus infection status, the study brought together high-throughput TCR immunosequencing, statistical association of individual TCRs with disease status, and machine learning. A later analysis re-examined previously published TCR beta repertoires from around 670 donors and added high-resolution HLA genotyping to investigate patterns of TCR occurrence. Rather than drawing on any new phenotypic data, the later analysis identified candidate immune exposures from TCR beta sequences and the way those sequences occurred across donors. An earlier analysis of roughly 600 of the donors used high-throughput TCR beta sequencing to judge whether each TCR beta V gene segment behaved as functional or pseudogenic. Donor age, sex, ethnicity and CMV serostatus were compiled together with the repertoire data. Genome-wide SNP genotypes for about three fifths of the roughly 670 donors were used in a later genetic analysis, which treated that subset as a discovery cohort. Every discovery cohort repertoire had been produced on one sequencing platform. HLA typing covered class I and class II loci at four-digit resolution. Typing coverage differed by locus: A, B, C, DRB1 and DQB1 were typed in roughly 620-630 donors, DQA1 in approximately 520, DPA1 in around 610, and DPB1 in just under 490. About 5 DR-DQ haplotypes were handled as single units for association and clustering, since linkage in the cohort was strong. On average, over 200,000 unique TCR beta nucleotide sequences were sequenced per donor among 350 to 400 genotyped donors of the cohort, with roughly 18% of those sequences being non-productive.

What the study reported, not specific to this receptor: In a later genetic analysis, a missense DCLRE1C variant was associated with V-gene and J-gene trimming of TCR beta chains, and the association was replicated in an independent cohort. The study gave a list of more than 150 TCR beta chains associated with cytomegalovirus. In a later genetic analysis, fewer N-insertions in productive TCRs were reported among donors in an Asian-associated ancestry cluster than the approximately 710-donor mean. Some IMGT-functional V segments, including TRBV6-2 and TRBV6-3, could not be told apart with the 87-base-pair reads, so those segments were excluded. HLA typing was unavailable for some donors at each locus, so association tests used only the typed subset. A later analysis found that TCR association rates varied across HLA loci, with DRB1 alleles showing the most associated TCRs and HLA-C alleles the fewest. CMV serostatus was the only immune exposure information available for the cohort. Because counts were too low, some 16 rarely observed V segments, including chromosome 9 orphons, were excluded from the earlier analysis of several hundred of the donors. Broadly in line with IMGT annotations, most TCR beta V segments showed up in productive rearrangements about 87% or about 30% of the time in an earlier analysis of a few hundred of the donors. According to a later analysis, most CMV-associated TCR beta chains appeared to be HLA-restricted, and the HLA associations seemed to be driven largely by CMV exposure. The classifier was reported to diagnose cytomegalovirus status with high specificity and sensitivity in both the original and validation cohorts. Several of the top co-occurrence clusters appeared to be linked to parvovirus B19, influenza, CMV and Epstein-Barr virus, according to a later analysis. Most TCR sequences were observed very rarely across donors, whereas some public TCRs were present in many individuals. Roughly uniform sequencing depth across donors was assumed in presence/absence analyses, although this assumption may not hold. Assigning TCR associations to individual alleles was difficult when HLA alleles, especially DR and DQ, strongly co-occurred. Linkage disequilibrium might explain the correlated functional status among segregating V segments, but an unknown experimental factor could not be ruled out. Compared with equally common non-associated chains, HLA-associated TCR beta chains in a later analysis were more clonally expanded and had lower generation probabilities. A further reported finding was that TCR beta sequences accurately predicted the HLA-A and HLA-B alleles for most subjects in the first cohort. This cohort had only TCR beta chains sequenced, and the lack of alpha or paired-chain data limited which features could be detected. The sequencing pipeline was judged likely to have produced a cluster of highly shared sequence variants as a technical artifact. Specific HLA alleles were associated with over 15,000 TCR beta sequences at a false discovery rate of 0.05 in a later analysis. A few of the identified cytomegalovirus-associated TCR beta chains were confirmed in vitro to be specific for cytomegalovirus antigens. The authors suggested that the approach could potentially be generalized to other disease states and immunological phenotypes.

A remark on this clone: Its antigen has not been determined. There are no base qualities to consult, and no much larger clone falls within one base.

The cohort was made up of about 610 healthy bone marrow donors. Cohort members were all nominally healthy when sampled, although unrecorded immune exposures were likely present. The donor was CMV seropositive and was included in the group of some 290 seropositive cohort members. A peripheral blood sample was collected from each donor, and TCR beta sequencing was performed on peripheral blood mononuclear cells. Genomic DNA was extracted from the blood cell samples with the Qiagen DNeasy Blood Extraction Kit. The receptor library was made with the immunoSEQ multiplex PCR assay. The multiplex PCR relied on a mix of 60 forward primers for TCR Vbeta segments and 13 reverse primers for TCR Jbeta segments. A multiplex PCR assay on genomic DNA amplified the CDR3 region of rearranged TCR beta genes. The amplified TCR beta libraries were sequenced on the Illumina HiSeq System as 87-base-pair reads. As for the authors' bioinformatics: A later analysis counted about 82 million unique TCR beta chains across the 666 repertoires, and roughly 10 million of these chains were shared by at least two donors. A nearest-neighbor algorithm error-corrected the raw reads and collapsed the reads into unique sequences, merging closely related sequences to remove PCR and sequencing errors. CDR3 sequences were aligned to IMGT reference sequences to assign V, D and J gene segments. Each retained sequence needed at least a six-nucleotide match to both a V gene segment and a J gene segment. Rearrangements were called productive when the CDR3 lacked stop codons and stayed in frame with V and J; all others were non-productive. CDR3 was defined according to IMGT convention as the region running from the second conserved V-encoded cysteine to the conserved J-encoded phenylalanine. In an earlier analysis of approximately 500 of the donors, sequences lacking an unambiguous match to a single V gene segment were excluded. An earlier analysis of under 750 of the donors called V segments functional above 56.7% productive rearrangements and segregating when the between-donor standard deviation exceeded 5%. A statistical classification framework was developed to diagnose cytomegalovirus status using the catalog of TCR beta chain sequences. In a later analysis, TCR nucleotide sequences were compared against IMGT/GENE-DB human TR gene sequences so that V and J genes could be assigned. In a later analysis, CDR3 sequences and most-parsimonious VDJ recombination scenarios were assigned using the TCRdist pipeline. In a later analysis, each TCR beta chain was defined by its CDR3 amino acid sequence together with its V-gene family, and reads without a unique V-gene family were excluded. To address suspected cross-contamination and a sequencing artifact, a later analysis removed roughly 640 highly shared, low-generation-probability nucleotide sequences. In a later analysis, a clonal expansion index was calculated for each public chain from normalized within-repertoire ranks of inferred template counts. In a later analysis, generation probabilities were computed with a VDJ recombination model fitted to out-of-frame rearrangements, and the resulting probabilities were checked against IGoR. In a later analysis, TCR-TCR, TCR-HLA and TCR-CMV co-occurrence was scored with hypergeometric tests, and a repertoire-size bias correction was applied to TCR pairs. In a later analysis, false discovery rates were estimated by permuting HLA or CMV assignments 20 times. A later analysis grouped co-occurring TCRs with DBSCAN, adding TCRdist sequence similarity when clustering within HLA-allele-positive subsets. Repertoires with fewer than 30,000 or more than 120,000 public chains, plus five repertoires with anomalous nucleotide sharing, were excluded from co-occurrence clustering. TCRdb retrieved this table from immuneACCESS and kept in-frame rearrangements only. Not all clones are present; in checked studies, unresolved V genes account for under half, and no reason is known for the remainder. V and J calls and clone size are copied from that table; D and trimming were computed from the DNA. Present in this sample are more than 95,000 clones, around 80% of which were seen just once. Roughly 4.9% of the sample is in the top ten clones.

Per the germline V gene (reference sequence), SEHNR is the CDR1 and FQNEAQ is the CDR2. The CDR3 holds 12 amino acids from the cysteine to the phenylalanine. The kept DNA is CDR3 alone, 36 bases in frame from the first base. Unmatched junction bases come to 3, with V trimmed by 3 bases and J by 8 bases. The specimen was PBMCs. This TCR derives from a woman aged 18-30 years in good health and CMV-seropositive. The sequence is built from TRBV7-9 and TRBJ1-1, with TRBD1 matching 7 junction bases. The CDR3 reads CASSLQDREAFF. The DNA is TGTGCCAGCAGCTTGCAGGACAGGGAAGCTTTCTTT.